The 25 T cell receptor beta chains given below trace back to one sample, sequenced in a study of early T cells in non-severe SARS-CoV-2 infection. TCRdb reprocessed the 5' RACE reads with MiXCR, giving one entry per CDR3 protein. The sample holds 35,000 to 40,000 distinct CDR3 sequences, 5.8% seen once. The sample comprised whole blood. The source is an adult who was a healthcare worker with PCR-confirmed SARS-CoV-2 infection or an uninfected control (not recorded which).

The rearrangement joins TRBV7-2 to TRBJ1-2; D is undetermined. CDR1 is SGHTA and CDR2 is FQGNSA in the germline V gene. Between the trimmed V and J ends, which lost 0 bases and 8 bases, there was a span of 10 bases. This CDR3 region has 13 residues. CDR3 DNA sequence: TGTGCCAGCAGCTTAGCGCATAATCGGGGCTACACCTTC. This codes for CASSLAHNRGYTF.

This clonotype was observed at least ten times. The J gene is TRBJ2-2, the V gene TRBV30; D call uncertain. Germline V lookup: CDR1 GTSNPN, CDR2 SVGIG (reference sequence). Between the trimmed V and J ends, which lost 5 bases and 8 bases, there was a span of 9 bases. CDR3 size: 11 residues. In DNA, the CDR3 is TGTGCCTGGCTAGACGGGGGGGAGCTGTTTTTT. This codes for CAWLDGGELFF.

Ten or more counts support this clonotype. The chain uses TRBV6-5 and TRBJ2-7; no clear D gene. This CDR3 contains 15 residues. Trimming shortened V by 0 bases and J by 6 bases, and 15 bases separated the two germline ends. Germline CDR1 MNHEY, CDR2 SVGAGI. CDR3 sequence reads: CASSYSLAGSGEQYF. CDR3 coding DNA: TGTGCCAGCAGTTACTCCCTCGCAGGTTCGGGCGAGCAGTACTTC.

This clonotype was counted at least ten times. The chain combines TRBV12-5 with TRBJ1-1; D is unclear. This CDR3 region has 14 residues. V dropped 2 bases and J dropped 4 bases, with 11 bases sitting between them. Germline V lookup: CDR1 LGHNT, CDR2 FRNRAP. The CDR3 sequence: CASGLSIGFTEAFF. The CDR3 coding sequence is TGTGCTAGTGGTTTGTCCATAGGGTTCACTGAAGCTTTCTTT. The full variable domain, in which reference TRBV12-5 and TRBJ1-1 provide the parts outside the CDR3, is DARVTQTPRHKVTEMGQEVTMRCQPILGHNTVFWYRQTMMQGLELLAYFRNRAPLDDSGMPKDRFSAEMPDATLATLKIQPSEPRDSAVYFCASGLSIGFTEAFFGQGTRLTVV.

This clonotype was seen at least ten times. The chain joins TRBV28 to TRBJ1-1, with D perhaps TRBD1 (6 bases). The germline CDR1 and CDR2 sequences are MDHEN and SYDVKM. The CDR3 runs to 14 residues. The V end lost 5 bases, the J end lost 4 bases, and 14 bases lay between the germline ends. The CDR3 loop is CASSGGGMVTEAFF. Here the CDR3 DNA reads TGTGCCAGCAGTGGCGGGGGCATGGTCACTGAAGCTTTCTTT.

The rearrangement uses TRBV28 and TRBJ2-7; D possibly matches TRBD1 or TRBD2 (5 bases each). Germline V CDR1 and CDR2: MDHEN, SYDVKM. The CDR3 is made up of 15 amino acids. V was pared by 6 bases and J by 2 bases, with 17 bases between. The CDR3 DNA is TGTGCCAGCAGCGGGGCAGAAATTTTAACCTACGAGCAGTACTTC. Amino acid sequence: CASSGAEILTYEQYF.

This clonotype was detected many times. V gene TRBV10-2 combines with J gene TRBJ1-2; D unresolved. Germline V gives CDR1 WSHSY, CDR2 SAAADI. The length of the CDR3 is 13 residues. Trimming left V 9 bases short and J 2 bases short, with 13 bases between. CDR3 sequence reads: CASTGMGNYGYTF. The CDR3 region has the DNA TGCGCCAGTACCGGGATGGGGAACTATGGCTACACCTTC.

This clonotype was counted many times. The rearrangement links TRBV7-3 to TRBJ2-7; 10 nucleotides agree with TRBD2. Trimming at V came to 3 bases and at J to 7 bases, leaving 6 bases not matched to a gene. The CDR3 is 14 amino acids. Per the germline V gene, CDR1 is SGHTA and CDR2 is FQGTGA. The CDR3, as DNA: TGTGCCAGCAGCTTCCTAGCGGGGGTAGGGGAGCAGTACTTC. It yields the protein CASSFLAGVGEQYF.

This clonotype was seen repeatedly, ten times or more. This sequence joins TRBV25-1 and TRBJ1-6; 11 nucleotides match TRBD1. Trimming took 6 bases from V and 7 from J; bases not matched to a gene: 5. The CDR3 consists of 15 residues. CDR1 and CDR2 (germline): MGHDK, SYGVNS. The CDR3 region is CASRGQGVGNSPLHF. For the CDR3, the DNA is TGTGCCAGCAGGGGACAGGGGGTCGGAAATTCACCCCTCCACTTT.

This clonotype has at least ten counts. This chain joins TRBV27 and TRBJ2-7; no clear D. Trimming removed 2 bases at V and 2 bases at J, with 10 bases between. The CDR3 sequence is 14 residues long. CDR1 is MNHEY, CDR2 SMNVEV, per germline (reference sequence). CDR3 in amino acids: CASSLGPGTYEQYF. As DNA, the CDR3 is TGTGCCAGCAGTTTAGGGCCAGGTACCTACGAGCAGTACTTC.

In this sample, this clonotype turned up many times. The chain uses TRBV7-9 and TRBJ1-4, with D unresolved. The CDR3 covers 12 residues. From germline, CDR1 is SEHNR and CDR2 FQNEAQ (reference sequence). V was pared by 1 base and J by 6 bases, with 3 bases between. CDR3 nucleotides: TGTGCCAGCAGCTTAGTCGATGAAAAACTGTTTTTT. Translating gives CASSLVDEKLFF.

This clonotype showed up many times. The chain joins TRBV5-1 to TRBJ2-7; D gene unclear. This CDR3 is built from 14 residues. Trimming cost V 6 bases and J 1 base, with 14 bases left between them. CDR1 is SGHRS and CDR2 is YFSETQ in the germline V gene. CDR3 DNA sequence: TGCGCCAGCAATTCGGCACCAAAGTCCTACGAGCAGTACTTC. This translates into CASNSAPKSYEQYF. The full variable domain, with the rest looked up from reference TRBV5-1 and TRBJ2-7, is KAGVTQTPRYLIKTRGQQVTLSCSPISGHRSVSWYQQTPGQGLQFLFEYFSETQRNKGNFPGRFSGRQFSNSRSEMNVSTLELGDSALYLCASNSAPKSYEQYFGPGTRLTVT.

This clonotype was observed many times. A read error may account for a junction end that differs from germline. The chain joins TRBV7-7 to TRBJ1-5; D is unresolved. The CDR3 sequence is 13 residues long. Germline V CDR1 and CDR2: SSHAT, FNYEAQ (reference sequence). Written as DNA, the CDR3 is TGTGCTAGCAGCTTAGCGGTTGAACAGCCCCAGCATTTT. Encoded protein: CASSLAVEQPQHF.

This clonotype was seen only a few times. The chain combines TRBV4-3 with TRBJ2-1, with a tentative D call TRBD2 (7 bases). Germline CDR1 and CDR2: LGHNA and YSLEER. The CDR3 length is 17 residues. V gave up 4 bases and J gave up 1 base, with 17 bases separating them. The CDR3 loop is CASSPGEGQGSYNEQFF. The CDR3 DNA sequence: TGCGCCAGCAGCCCGGGGGAGGGGCAGGGGTCCTACAATGAGCAGTTCTTC.

This clonotype has only a few counts. The chain uses TRBV6-5 and TRBJ1-1, with D unresolved. Trimming left V 6 bases short and J 1 base short, with 12 bases between. Germline V gene sequence: CDR1 MNHEY, CDR2 SVGAGI. This CDR3 contains 14 residues. CDR3 sequence reads: CASRNSRPNTEAFF. As DNA, the CDR3 is TGTGCCAGCAGAAACTCCCGGCCGAACACTGAAGCTTTCTTT.

This clonotype was counted ten times or more. This rearrangement joins TRBV11-2 to TRBJ2-3; maybe TRBD2 (5 bases). This CDR3 comprises 16 residues. V was pared by 3 bases and J by 2 bases, with 15 bases between. Germline loops: CDR1 SGHAT, CDR2 FQNNGV. The CDR3 region has the DNA TGTGCCAGCAGCTTTAACCCGGGGAGCGCCACAGATACGCAGTATTTT. This encodes CASSFNPGSATDTQYF.

This clonotype came up many times. This chain links TRBV4-1 with TRBJ1-2; no reliable D call. V was clipped by 2 bases and J by 8 bases, with 15 bases between them. The CDR3 consists of 14 residues. The germline gives CDR1 MGHRA, CDR2 YSYEKL. CDR3 nucleotides: TGCGCCAGCAGCCAAACTAGTGGCGGTCGGGGCTACACCTTC. This gives the protein CASSQTSGGRGYTF.

This rearrangement joins TRBV11-2 to TRBJ2-1, with 7 bases aligning to TRBD2. The CDR3 runs to 13 residues. CDR1 is SGHAT, CDR2 FQNNGV, per germline. Unmatched junction bases numbered 8, after V lost 7 bases and J lost 8 bases. The CDR3 loop is CASNHRGGDEQFF. CDR3 sequence (DNA): TGTGCCAGCAACCACCGTGGGGGGGATGAGCAGTTCTTC.

This chain links TRBV12-3 or TRBV12-4 with TRBJ2-3; TRBD2 matches 8 bases. The CDR3 is 13 residues long. CDR3 DNA sequence: TGTGTCACCCTCGGGGGGGGTACAGATACGCAGTATTTT. Translated, it gives CVTLGGGTDTQYF.

With respect to this clonotype: This may arise from a read error, as a much more abundant clone is one base away. The V and J genes are TRBV5-1 and TRBJ2-3; 12 nucleotides agree with TRBD1. The J segment lost 10 bases and the V segment lost 4 bases, leaving 13 bases of the junction unmatched. Germline values: CDR1 SGHRS, CDR2 YFSETQ. The CDR3 consists of 16 residues. In nucleotides, the CDR3 is TGCGCCAGCAGCCTCCGCGGGACAGGGGGCCGGGATTCGCAGTATTTT. Its translation: CASSLRGTGGRDSQYF.

This clonotype was seen ten or more times. This chain joins TRBV7-9 and TRBJ1-5; 7 positions match TRBD1. Germline-derived CDR1 and CDR2 are SEHNR and FQNEAQ (reference sequence). The CDR3 contains 15 residues. The V and J ends lost 4 bases and 3 bases, in that order; junction bases with no gene match: 6. The CDR3 sequence is CASSSGQLNNQPQHF. In nucleotides, the CDR3 is TGTGCCAGCAGCTCGGGACAGCTAAACAATCAGCCCCAGCATTTT.

This clonotype appeared many times. The genes are TRBV12-5 and TRBJ2-1; D is perhaps TRBD2 (5 bases). Germline CDR1 is LGHNT and CDR2 is FRNRAP. V shed 0 bases and J shed 6 bases, with 6 bases lying between them. The CDR3 runs to 13 residues. CDR3 loop: CASGLVRGNEQFF. Written as DNA, the CDR3 is TGTGCTAGTGGTTTGGTACGGGGCAATGAGCAGTTCTTC. Together with reference TRBV12-5 and TRBJ2-1, the CDR3 gives the full variable domain: DARVTQTPRHKVTEMGQEVTMRCQPILGHNTVFWYRQTMMQGLELLAYFRNRAPLDDSGMPKDRFSAEMPDATLATLKIQPSEPRDSAVYFCASGLVRGNEQFFGPGTRLTVL.

There are many counts of this clonotype. This chain joins TRBV30 and TRBJ1-5, with D perhaps matching TRBD1 (6 bases). Trimming removed 5 bases at V and 7 bases at J, with 15 bases between. The CDR3 contains 13 residues. CDR1 GTSNPN and CDR2 SVGIG come from the germline V gene (reference sequence). The DNA of the CDR3 is TGTGCCTGGGACACAGGGAACAGGCAGCCCCAGCATTTT. Encoded protein: CAWDTGNRQPQHF.

This clonotype was seen repeatedly, ten times or more. The chain has TRBV6-4 and TRBJ2-3; 9 nucleotides match TRBD1. In germline, CDR1 is MRHNA, CDR2 SNTAGT. There are 14 residues in the CDR3. The junction had 1 base not matched to a gene; V was cut back by 6 bases and J by 0 bases. DNA for the CDR3: TGTGCCAGCAGACAGGGGGCTAGCACAGATACGCAGTATTTT. Translated, it gives CASRQGASTDTQYF.

This clonotype was detected ten times or more. The chain joins TRBV3-1 to TRBJ2-1, with 15 bases matching TRBD2. Looked up from germline, CDR1 is LGHDT and CDR2 is YNNKEL (reference sequence). The trim removed 4 bases at V and 4 bases at J, leaving 5 bases unmatched. The CDR3 consists of 17 residues. CDR3 amino acids: CASSLWTSGRGYNEQFF. The CDR3 DNA follows: TGTGCCAGCAGCCTATGGACTAGCGGGAGGGGATACAATGAGCAGTTCTTC.